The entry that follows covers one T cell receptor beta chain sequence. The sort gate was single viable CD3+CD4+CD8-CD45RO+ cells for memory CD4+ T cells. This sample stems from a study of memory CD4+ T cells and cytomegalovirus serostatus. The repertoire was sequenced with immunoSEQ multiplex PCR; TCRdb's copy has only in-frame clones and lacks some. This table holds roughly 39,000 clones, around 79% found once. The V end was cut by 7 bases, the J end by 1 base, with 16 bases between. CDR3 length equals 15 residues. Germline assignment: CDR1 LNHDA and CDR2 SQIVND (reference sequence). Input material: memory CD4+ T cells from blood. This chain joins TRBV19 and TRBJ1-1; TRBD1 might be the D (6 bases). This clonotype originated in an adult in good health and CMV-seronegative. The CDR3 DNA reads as TGTGCCAGTAATAGGTGGACAGAGAAGAACACTGAAGCTTTCTTT. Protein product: CASNRWTEKNTEAFF.